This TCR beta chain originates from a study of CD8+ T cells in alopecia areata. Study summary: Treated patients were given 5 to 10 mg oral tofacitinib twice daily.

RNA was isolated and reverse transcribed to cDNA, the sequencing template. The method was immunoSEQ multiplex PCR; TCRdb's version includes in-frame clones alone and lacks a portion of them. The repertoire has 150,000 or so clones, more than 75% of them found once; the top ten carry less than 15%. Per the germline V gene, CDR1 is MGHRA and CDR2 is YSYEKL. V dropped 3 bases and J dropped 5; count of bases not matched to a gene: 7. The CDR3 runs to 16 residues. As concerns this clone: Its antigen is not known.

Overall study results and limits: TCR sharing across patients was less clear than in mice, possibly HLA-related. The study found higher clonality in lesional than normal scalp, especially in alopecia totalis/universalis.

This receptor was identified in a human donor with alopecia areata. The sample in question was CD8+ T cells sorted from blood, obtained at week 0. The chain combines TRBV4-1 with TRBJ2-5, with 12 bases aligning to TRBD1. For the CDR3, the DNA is TGCGCCAGCAGCCACAACCCGGGACAGGGGGCGGAGACCCAGTACTTC. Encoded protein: CASSHNPGQGAETQYF.